The rows below give T cell receptor beta chains drawn from one sample of a study of blood T cell repertoires in COVID-19. Assay: immunoSEQ multiplex PCR; the TCRdb copy retains only in-frame clones and omits some. The sample contains hundreds of thousands of clones, approximately 86% of which appear only once. The sequencing input was PBMCs or T cells enriched from blood (not recorded which). These receptor sequences come from a woman in her twenties or thirties who had recovered from COVID-19. Both conserved end residues are part of each CDR3. A D gene is named only where the DNA matches it firmly. Part of the rows lack a size; the others show once, few, many or a class for expanded clones.

v_gene	abundance	d_gene	j_gene	len	CDR3aa	CDR3nt
TRBV7-9	NA	TRBD1	TRBJ1-1	14	CASSFSGGRTEAFF	TGTGCCAGCAGCTTTTCAGGGGGCAGGACTGAAGCTTTCTTT
TRBV6-5	NA	TRBD1	TRBJ2-7	14	CASSPGQGAYEQYF	TGTGCCAGCAGCCCAGGACAGGGGGCCTACGAGCAGTACTTC
TRBV28	NA	NA	TRBJ1-5	13	CASNRLANQPQHF	TGTGCCAGCAACAGGTTGGCCAATCAGCCCCAGCATTTT
TRBV27	NA	NA	TRBJ2-1	13	CASSFSRYNEQFF	TGTGCCAGCAGTTTCTCGCGTTACAATGAGCAGTTCTTC
TRBV4-3	NA	NA	TRBJ2-7	13	CASSQELNYEQYF	TGCGCCAGCAGCCAAGAATTAAACTACGAGCAGTACTTC
TRBV13	NA	TRBD2	TRBJ2-3	19	CASSSLTSGGRSSTDTQYF	TGTGCCAGCAGCTCCCTAACTAGCGGGGGGCGGTCTAGCACAGATACGCAGTATTTT
TRBV5-1	once	TRBD1	TRBJ1-6	14	CASSMGQGNSPLHF	TGCGCCAGCAGCATGGGACAGGGTAATTCACCCCTCCACTTT
TRBV7-9	NA	TRBD2	TRBJ2-2	17	CASSPLYSGFNTGELFF	TGTGCCAGCAGCCCCCTTTATAGCGGGTTTAACACCGGGGAGCTGTTTTTT
TRBV7-9	once	NA	TRBJ2-7	15	CASSLATSPTYEQYF	TGTGCCAGCAGCTTAGCTACTTCTCCGACCTACGAGCAGTACTTC
TRBV27	NA	NA	TRBJ2-1	13	CASNWRAGNEQFF	TGTGCCAGCAATTGGCGGGCAGGTAATGAGCAGTTCTTC
TRBV10-2	NA	TRBD1	TRBJ1-2	15	CASSAGDRGNYGYTF	TGCGCCAGCAGTGCCGGGGACAGGGGCAACTATGGCTACACCTTC
TRBV2	once	TRBD1	TRBJ2-7	14	CASSEAYRGYEQYF	TGTGCCAGCAGTGAAGCTTACAGGGGCTACGAGCAGTACTTC
TRBV7-9	NA	NA	TRBJ2-1	15	CASSLRLLATHEQFF	TGTGCCAGCAGCCTACGACTACTAGCAACCCATGAGCAGTTCTTC
TRBV2	once	NA	TRBJ1-5	15	CAASRGRLVVEPQHF	TGTGCCGCCTCGCGGGGCAGGTTGGTCGTGGAGCCCCAGCATTTT
TRBV13	NA	NA	TRBJ2-6	12	CASSFRSNVLTF	TGTGCCAGCAGCTTCAGAAGCAACGTCCTGACTTTC
TRBV5-6	NA	NA	TRBJ2-7	12	CASSSRIGEQYF	TGTGCCAGCAGCTCCCGAATCGGCGAGCAGTACTTC
TRBV3-1/TRBV3-2	NA	TRBD1	TRBJ1-2	15	CASSQGRQGLYGYTF	TGTGCCAGCAGCCAAGGAAGACAGGGACTCTATGGCTACACCTTC
TRBV28	NA	TRBD1	TRBJ2-7	14	CASTRVTGLYEQYF	TGTGCCAGCACTCGAGTGACAGGGCTCTACGAGCAGTACTTC
TRBV5-1	NA	NA	TRBJ2-1	16	CASSLRDSPGNNEQFF	TGCGCCAGCAGCTTAAGGGACTCGCCCGGGAACAATGAGCAGTTCTTC
TRBV27	NA	TRBD1	TRBJ1-1	16	CASSLLTGTGNTEAFF	TGTGCCAGCAGTTTATTAACGGGGACAGGGAACACTGAAGCTTTCTTT
TRBV5-1	NA	TRBD2	TRBJ2-1	17	CASSLYTSGGTYNEQFF	TGCGCCAGCAGCTTGTACACTAGCGGGGGGACCTACAATGAGCAGTTCTTC
TRBV4-3	NA	NA	TRBJ1-5	13	CASSQGEFQPQHF	TGCGCCAGCAGCCAAGGCGAGTTTCAGCCCCAGCATTTT
TRBV2	once	TRBD1	TRBJ2-5	14	CASTGTAGQETQYF	TGTGCCAGCACTGGGACAGCAGGACAAGAGACCCAGTACTTC
TRBV12-5	NA	TRBD1	TRBJ2-1	20	CASGSLRGTGQRSTYNEQFF	TGTGCTAGTGGTTCCCTAAGAGGGACAGGGCAGAGAAGTACCTACAATGAGCAGTTCTTC
TRBV7-2	NA	TRBD2	TRBJ2-5	14	CASSQGTSGGTQYF	TGTGCCAGCAGCCAAGGGACTAGCGGGGGCACCCAGTACTTC
TRBV9	once	TRBD2	TRBJ2-7	16	CASSDGLAGGSYEQYF	TGTGCCAGCAGCGACGGACTAGCGGGGGGTTCCTACGAGCAGTACTTC
TRBV5-1	NA	NA	TRBJ2-1	16	CASSSGTYPRDNEQFF	TGCGCCAGCAGCTCCGGGACTTACCCCCGAGACAATGAGCAGTTCTTC
TRBV19	NA	NA	TRBJ1-1	13	CASSILQGSEAFF	TGTGCCAGTAGTATTCTTCAGGGGAGTGAAGCTTTCTTT
TRBV10-3	NA	TRBD2	TRBJ2-6	18	CAIRLTSGGHPGANVLTF	TGTGCCATCAGACTTACTAGCGGGGGGCACCCGGGGGCCAACGTCCTGACTTTC
TRBV20-1	NA	TRBD1	TRBJ1-4	17	CSASRADRGRPNEKLFF	TGCAGTGCTAGTCGTGCGGACAGGGGGCGTCCTAATGAAAAACTGTTTTTT
TRBV28	NA	NA	TRBJ1-5	15	CASRDRNRGNQPQHF	TGTGCCAGCAGAGACCGCAACCGGGGCAATCAGCCCCAGCATTTT
TRBV7-3	NA	TRBD2	TRBJ2-1	16	CASSLRTSGTYNEQFF	TGTGCCAGCAGCCTAAGGACTAGCGGGACCTACAATGAGCAGTTCTTC
TRBV5-5	NA	NA	TRBJ2-1	13	CASSARGWDEQFF	TGTGCCAGCAGCGCCAGGGGTTGGGATGAGCAGTTCTTC
TRBV28	NA	NA	TRBJ1-1	11	CASSWATEAFF	TGTGCCAGCAGTTGGGCCACTGAAGCTTTCTTT
TRBV5-1	NA	NA	TRBJ2-2	14	CASSLAEITGELFF	TGCGCCAGCAGCTTGGCGGAGATCACCGGGGAGCTGTTTTTT
TRBV30	NA	NA	TRBJ1-6	15	CAWNRGAILNSPLHF	TGTGCCTGGAATCGGGGGGCAATCCTCAATTCACCCCTCCACTTT
TRBV6-1	NA	NA	TRBJ1-5	10	CASSDPTPHF	TGTGCCAGCAGTGATCCGACTCCGCATTTT
TRBV9	NA	NA	TRBJ2-1	14	CASNDQGYDNEQFF	TGTGCCAGCAACGACCAGGGATACGACAATGAGCAGTTCTTC
TRBV24-1	NA	TRBD1	TRBJ2-1	19	CATSVHWTGASSSYNEQFF	TGTGCCACCAGTGTTCACTGGACAGGGGCTTCGAGCTCCTACAATGAGCAGTTCTTC
TRBV5-1	NA	NA	TRBJ1-4	14	CASCRVGLGEKLFF	TGCGCCAGCTGTCGCGTGGGGCTGGGGGAAAAACTGTTTTTT
TRBV27	NA	NA	TRBJ2-3	12	CASGLSAGTQYF	TGTGCCAGCGGCCTATCAGCGGGTACGCAGTATTTT
TRBV2	once	NA	TRBJ2-7	15	CASRHGTLSSYEQYF	TGTGCCAGCAGGCACGGGACTCTTAGCTCCTACGAGCAGTACTTC
TRBV5-4	NA	TRBD2	TRBJ2-1	17	CASSLASGGRRYNEQFF	TGTGCCAGCAGCTTAGCTAGCGGGGGTCGAAGATACAATGAGCAGTTCTTC
TRBV7-2	NA	NA	TRBJ1-5	14	CASSFGGGDQPQHF	TGTGCCAGCAGCTTTGGAGGGGGGGATCAGCCCCAGCATTTT
TRBV11-2	few	NA	TRBJ2-7	13	CASSLSLEGEQYF	TGTGCCAGCAGCTTATCCCTAGAGGGCGAGCAGTACTTC
TRBV7-2	NA	TRBD1	TRBJ1-2	14	CALTGTGVYYGYTF	TGTGCCCTCACCGGGACAGGGGTGTACTATGGCTACACCTTC
TRBV5-4	NA	TRBD1	TRBJ2-7	14	CASSSDRVKNEQYF	TGTGCCAGCAGCTCGGACAGGGTAAAGAACGAGCAGTACTTC
TRBV19	NA	TRBD1	TRBJ1-4	14	CASRWTGGNEKLFF	TGTGCCAGTAGGTGGACAGGGGGGAATGAAAAACTGTTTTTT
TRBV5-6	NA	NA	TRBJ2-1	15	CASATLYRDYNEQFF	TGTGCCAGCGCGACTCTCTACAGGGACTACAATGAGCAGTTCTTC
TRBV4-1	once	NA	TRBJ2-4	13	CASSLFRRDIQYF	TGCGCCAGCAGCCTATTCCGGAGGGACATTCAGTACTTC
TRBV19	NA	TRBD1	TRBJ2-7	15	CASSIGPGGSYEQYF	TGTGCCAGTAGTATCGGCCCAGGGGGCTCCTACGAGCAGTACTTC
TRBV6-1	NA	NA	TRBJ1-1	16	CASSVRTQNMNTEAFF	TGTGCCAGCAGTGTGAGGACACAGAACATGAACACTGAAGCTTTCTTT
TRBV6-4	NA	NA	TRBJ2-7	13	CASSAIPFGEQYF	TGTGCCAGCAGTGCCATACCGTTCGGGGAGCAGTACTTC
TRBV6-1	NA	NA	TRBJ1-1	12	CASSETGREAFF	TGTGCCAGCAGTGAAACAGGGAGAGAAGCTTTCTTT
TRBV24-1	many	NA	TRBJ2-2	14	CATSDFDRTGELFF	TGTGCCACCAGTGATTTCGACAGGACCGGGGAGCTGTTTTTT
TRBV7-4	NA	NA	TRBJ1-5	18	CASSYLTEVGYSNQPQHF	TGTGCCAGCAGCTACTTGACCGAGGTAGGTTATAGCAATCAGCCCCAGCATTTT
TRBV5-1	NA	TRBD2	TRBJ2-1	14	CASSMTSGNNEQFF	TGCGCCAGCAGCATGACTAGCGGGAACAATGAGCAGTTCTTC
TRBV2	NA	NA	TRBJ1-3	15	CASSADSLSGNTIYF	TGTGCCAGCAGTGCGGACTCCCTCTCTGGAAACACCATATATTTT